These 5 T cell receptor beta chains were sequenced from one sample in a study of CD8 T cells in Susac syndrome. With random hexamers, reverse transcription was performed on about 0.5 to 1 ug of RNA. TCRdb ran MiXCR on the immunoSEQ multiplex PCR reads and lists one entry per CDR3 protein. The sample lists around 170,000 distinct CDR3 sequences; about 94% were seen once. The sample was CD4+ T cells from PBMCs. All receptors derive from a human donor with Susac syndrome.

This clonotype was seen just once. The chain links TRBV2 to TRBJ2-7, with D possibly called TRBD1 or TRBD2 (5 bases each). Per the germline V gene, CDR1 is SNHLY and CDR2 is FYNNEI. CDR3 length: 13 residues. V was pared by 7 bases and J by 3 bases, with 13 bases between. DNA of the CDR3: TGTGCCAGCAACCGGGACCCCCTCTACGAGCAGTACTTC. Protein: CASNRDPLYEQYF.

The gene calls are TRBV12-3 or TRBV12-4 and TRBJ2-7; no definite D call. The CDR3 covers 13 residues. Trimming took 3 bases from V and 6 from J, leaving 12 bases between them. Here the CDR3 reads CASSFPQSGEQYF. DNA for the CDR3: TGTGCCAGCAGTTTCCCCCAGAGTGGCGAGCAGTACTTC.

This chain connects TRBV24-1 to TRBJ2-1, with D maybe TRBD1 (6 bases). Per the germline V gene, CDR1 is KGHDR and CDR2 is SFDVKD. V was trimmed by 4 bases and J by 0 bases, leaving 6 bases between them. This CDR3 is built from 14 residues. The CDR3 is CATSEGASYNEQFF. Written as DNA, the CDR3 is TGTGCCACCAGTGAGGGGGCCTCCTACAATGAGCAGTTCTTC.

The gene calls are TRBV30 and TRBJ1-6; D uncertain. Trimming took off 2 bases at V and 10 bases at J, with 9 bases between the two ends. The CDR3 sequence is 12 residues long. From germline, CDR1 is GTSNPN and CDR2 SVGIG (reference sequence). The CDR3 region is CAWSPRASPLHF. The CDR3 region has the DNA TGTGCCTGGAGTCCCCGGGCCTCACCCCTCCACTTT.

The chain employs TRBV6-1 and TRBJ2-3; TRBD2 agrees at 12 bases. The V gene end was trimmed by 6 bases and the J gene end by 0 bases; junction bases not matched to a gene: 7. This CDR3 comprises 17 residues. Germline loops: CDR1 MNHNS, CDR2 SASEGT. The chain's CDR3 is CASRLLAGGVSTDTQYF. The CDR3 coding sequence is TGTGCCAGCAGACTACTAGCGGGGGGAGTGAGCACAGATACGCAGTATTTT.